The present T cell receptor (beta chain) was sequenced within a study of radiotherapy plus CTLA-4 blockade in lung cancer. Study context: Overall, roughly 17% of patients showed an objective response, while 31% attained disease control. General study results and limits: An expansion of tumor-derived TCR clones occurred in blood after radiotherapy plus ipilimumab.

Note on this clone: Its antigen is still unknown.

Ipilimumab-mediated CTLA-4 blockade plus focal radiation was given to patients having chemo-refractory metastatic non-small-cell lung cancer. CDR3 length: 16 amino acids. Germline V lookup: CDR1 SGDLS, CDR2 YYNGEE. Trimming took off 4 bases at V and 6 bases at J, with 19 bases between the two ends. The data were produced by immunoSEQ multiplex PCR, yet TCRdb's version contains in-frame clones alone and is incomplete. Of fewer than 95,000 clones listed, around four fifths were seen once; the top ten hold roughly 0.84%. This sequence was found in a human donor with non-small cell lung cancer who had stable disease on radiotherapy plus ipilimumab. Sequences were derived from peripheral blood, sampled from a patient treated with radiotherapy plus ipilimumab. The chain combines TRBV9 with TRBJ2-2; TRBD1 or TRBD2 may be the D gene (5 bases each). The CDR3 DNA follows: TGTGCCAGCAGCATGGGACCCCCTCGCGGGTCCGGGGAGCTGTTTTTT. As protein: CASSMGPPRGSGELFF.